A selection of T cell receptor beta chains follows, all from one sample in a study of blood T cell repertoires in COVID-19. Clones were read by immunoSEQ multiplex PCR, and TCRdb kept only the in-frame ones, dropping some. The top ten clones hold 3.5% to 5.5% of a sample with 130,000 or so clones, 65% to 85% of them seen once. Sequenced input: peripheral blood. The receptors were sampled from a woman in her 70s with acute or convalescent COVID-19. CDR3s include the opening cysteine and the closing phenylalanine or tryptophan. Fields, in order: clone size, V gene, D gene, J gene, CDR3 DNA, CDR3 protein. The D gene is left open where the match is weak. Only some rows state a clone size, as once, few, many or a class for expanded clones.

>-|TRBV5-4|-|TRBJ1-2
TGTGCCAGCAGCTCCGACGGGTATGGCTACACCTTC
CASSSDGYGYTF
>-|TRBV10-3|TRBD1|TRBJ1-2
TGTGCCATCAGTGGGAGGGACAGGGTTGGCTACACCTTC
CAISGRDRVGYTF
>-|TRBV3-1/TRBV3-2|TRBD1|TRBJ1-2
TGTGCCGGCAGCCAAACCAGGGGGAGGTACACCTTC
CAGSQTRGRYTF
>-|TRBV9|-|TRBJ2-1
TGTGCCAGCAGCGTAGACCCCACTAGCCCCAATGAGCAGTTCTTC
CASSVDPTSPNEQFF
>-|TRBV28|TRBD1|TRBJ1-5
TGTGCCAGCAGGACAGGGGGCTCTAGCAATCAGCCCCAGCATTTT
CASRTGGSSNQPQHF
>-|TRBV6-2/TRBV6-3|-|TRBJ1-6
TGTGCCAGCAGCTCTGGGGGGAGCGGACGCTCCTATAATTCACCCCTCCACTTT
CASSSGGSGRSYNSPLHF
>few|TRBV6-1|-|TRBJ2-7
TGTGCCAGCAGTGATTACACCGCCTACGAGCAGTACTTC
CASSDYTAYEQYF
>few|TRBV15|-|TRBJ1-6
TGTGCCACCAGCGGGAGCTCCTATAATTCACCCCTCCACTTT
CATSGSSYNSPLHF
>-|TRBV7-8|-|TRBJ1-6
TGTGCCAGCAGAGAAGACCCAGGGGTTTATAATTCACCCCTCCACTTT
CASREDPGVYNSPLHF
>-|TRBV5-5|-|TRBJ1-2
TGTGCCAGCAGCTTAAGTGGCGGGGGGAACTATGGCTACACCTTC
CASSLSGGGNYGYTF